This is a list of T cell receptor beta chains from one sample in a study of cytomegalovirus exposure and HLA in healthy donors. Using immunoSEQ multiplex PCR, the repertoire was profiled, and TCRdb retains in-frame clones only, with some absent. Of around 130,000 clones detected, roughly 84% appear once; the ten largest clones hold 2.7%. Sequenced material: PBMCs. The receptors originated from a man aged 50 to 60 in good health and CMV-seronegative. Each CDR3 is given with its conserved first and last residue. The order of the fields is clone size, V gene, D gene, J gene, CDR3 protein, CDR3 DNA. D genes are given only for firm matches. A clone size is listed for some rows: how often the clone was seen (once, few, many), or a class if it is expanded.

NA	TRBV4-1	TRBD1	TRBJ1-1	CASSPRQGITNTEAFF	TGCGCCAGCAGCCCCCGACAGGGTATCACGAACACTGAAGCTTTCTTT
NA	TRBV7-8	NA	TRBJ1-1	CASSPGVGEAFF	TGTGCCAGCAGCCCAGGGGTTGGTGAAGCTTTCTTT
NA	TRBV30	TRBD2	TRBJ2-3	CAWTPTGSGGPDTQYF	TGTGCCTGGACCCCTACGGGTAGCGGGGGGCCAGATACGCAGTATTTT
NA	TRBV5-1	NA	TRBJ1-1	CASTLGAPNTEAFF	TGCGCCAGCACCTTGGGGGCACCAAACACTGAAGCTTTCTTT
NA	TRBV28	NA	TRBJ2-6	CASSSRRGTGANVLTF	TGTGCCAGCAGTTCTCGGCGCGGAACTGGGGCCAACGTCCTGACTTTC
NA	TRBV29-1	NA	TRBJ2-1	CSVPGELWNEQFF	TGCAGCGTTCCGGGGGAGCTGTGGAATGAGCAGTTCTTC
NA	TRBV10-1	NA	TRBJ1-3	CASKGEGRGKGNTIYF	TGCGCCAGTAAGGGGGAAGGGAGGGGTAAGGGTAACACCATATATTTT
NA	TRBV2	NA	TRBJ1-2	CASISLETETEGYTF	TGTGCCAGCATATCCTTGGAGACGGAGACGGAGGGCTACACCTTC
NA	TRBV9	TRBD2	TRBJ2-2	CASSVMAGVKLTGELFF	TGTGCCAGCAGCGTTATGGCGGGGGTCAAACTCACCGGGGAGCTGTTTTTT
NA	TRBV7-7	TRBD2	TRBJ2-5	CASSSRTSGGETQYF	TGTGCTAGCAGCTCGAGGACTAGCGGGGGTGAGACCCAGTACTTC
NA	TRBV7-9	NA	TRBJ1-4	CASSLAQGFGKLFF	TGTGCCAGCAGCTTAGCCCAGGGATTCGGAAAACTGTTTTTT
NA	TRBV5-4	NA	TRBJ1-1	CASSLGQPNTEAFF	TGTGCCAGCAGCTTGGGACAGCCGAACACTGAAGCTTTCTTT
NA	TRBV18	NA	TRBJ1-5	CASSRGGHSNQPQHF	TGTGCCAGCTCCCGGGGAGGGCATAGCAATCAGCCCCAGCATTTT
NA	TRBV19	NA	TRBJ1-1	CASSVLTNPNTEAFF	TGTGCCAGTAGTGTTCTGACTAATCCGAACACTGAAGCTTTCTTT
NA	TRBV27	TRBD1	TRBJ2-7	CASSSPGQARQYF	TGTGCCAGCAGTTCTCCGGGACAGGCTAGACAGTACTTC
NA	TRBV4-2	TRBD1	TRBJ1-4	CASSPSGTGGEKLFF	TGTGCCAGCAGCCCAAGCGGGACAGGGGGTGAAAAACTGTTTTTT
NA	TRBV5-4	NA	TRBJ2-1	CASSLPSHNEQFF	TGTGCCAGCAGCTTGCCGTCCCACAATGAGCAGTTCTTC
once	TRBV5-1	TRBD1	TRBJ1-4	CASSKQGGNEKLFF	TGCGCCAGCAGCAAACAGGGGGGTAATGAAAAACTGTTTTTT
once	TRBV7-9	NA	TRBJ1-5	CASSLEGGDQPQHF	TGTGCCAGCAGCTTAGAGGGAGGGGATCAGCCCCAGCATTTT
NA	TRBV7-9	NA	TRBJ1-2	CASSLGSTDFYGYTF	TGTGCCAGCAGCTTAGGATCGACAGACTTCTATGGCTACACCTTC
once	TRBV19	NA	TRBJ2-7	CASSSQAPAYEQYF	TGTGCCAGTAGCTCCCAAGCTCCCGCCTACGAGCAGTACTTC
NA	TRBV7-9	NA	TRBJ1-2	CASSLDGDRGRGYGYTF	TGTGCCAGCAGCTTAGACGGGGACCGGGGAAGGGGGTATGGCTACACCTTC
NA	TRBV5-1	NA	TRBJ2-5	CASSPRVGQETQYF	TGCGCCAGCAGCCCCAGGGTAGGACAAGAGACCCAGTACTTC
few	TRBV2	NA	TRBJ2-2	CASTGQGGTGELFF	TGTGCCAGCACCGGGCAGGGCGGCACCGGGGAGCTGTTTTTT
NA	TRBV10-3	TRBD2	TRBJ2-1	CAISESGTSGIQQFF	TGTGCCATCAGTGAGTCCGGGACTAGCGGAATCCAGCAGTTCTTC
NA	TRBV6-1	TRBD1	TRBJ1-5	CASSDPQGAYQPQHF	TGTGCCAGCAGTGACCCACAGGGGGCGTATCAGCCCCAGCATTTT
NA	TRBV7-9	NA	TRBJ1-3	CASSLGWGSGNTIYF	TGTGCCAGCAGCTTAGGATGGGGCAGTGGAAACACCATATATTTT
NA	TRBV7-9	TRBD1	TRBJ1-3	CASSFGDSSFSGNTIYF	TGTGCCAGCAGCTTTGGGGACAGCAGCTTCTCTGGAAACACCATATATTTT
NA	TRBV27	TRBD2	TRBJ2-7	CASSTSGGYSYEQYF	TGTGCCAGCAGCACGAGCGGGGGCTACTCCTACGAGCAGTACTTC
NA	TRBV7-9	NA	TRBJ1-1	CASSRTLSDTEAFF	TGTGCCAGCAGCCGCACTTTGAGTGACACTGAAGCTTTCTTT
NA	TRBV6-1	NA	TRBJ1-5	CASSEGGGFQPQHF	TGTGCCAGCAGTGAAGGAGGTGGGTTTCAGCCCCAGCATTTT
NA	TRBV7-7	TRBD2	TRBJ2-5	CASTRSSGRGETQYF	TGTGCTAGCACCCGGAGTAGCGGGAGGGGGGAGACCCAGTACTTC
NA	TRBV10-1	TRBD1	TRBJ2-5	CASSYLGVGGRRETQYF	TGCGCCAGCAGTTACCTGGGGGTAGGGGGCAGAAGGGAGACCCAGTACTTC
NA	TRBV19	NA	TRBJ2-1	CASSPTNGVNEQFF	TGTGCCAGTTCCCCAACGAACGGGGTCAATGAGCAGTTCTTC
NA	TRBV12-5	NA	TRBJ2-7	CASGLETRPTYEQYF	TGTGCTAGTGGTTTGGAGACTAGACCCACCTACGAGCAGTACTTC
NA	TRBV9	TRBD2	TRBJ2-1	CASSALLAGQGNEQFF	TGTGCCAGCAGCGCCTTACTAGCGGGGCAAGGGAATGAGCAGTTCTTC
NA	TRBV14	NA	TRBJ2-5	CASSTWRGRLMGVETQYF	TGTGCCAGCAGCACCTGGCGAGGGAGGCTAATGGGGGTAGAGACCCAGTACTTC
NA	TRBV5-1	TRBD1	TRBJ1-2	CASSPLGQTYSFTNYGYTF	TGCGCCAGCAGCCCCCTGGGACAGACATATTCCTTTACTAACTATGGCTACACCTTC
few	TRBV30	NA	TRBJ2-1	CAWSVAQGNEQFF	TGTGCCTGGAGTGTAGCACAGGGCAATGAGCAGTTCTTC
NA	TRBV5-1	TRBD1	TRBJ1-1	CASSNRDRGGDTEAFF	TGCGCCAGCAGCAACCGGGACAGGGGAGGGGACACTGAAGCTTTCTTT